The source of this T cell receptor beta chain is a study of kidney transplant recipient with SARS-CoV-2 infection. TCRdb redid the calling of the reads with MiXCR, one entry per CDR3 protein. This table has about 250,000 distinct CDR3 sequences, under 30% appearing once. This clonotype was observed many times. Germline lookup yields CDR1 MGHDK and CDR2 SYGVNS. The CDR3 spans 13 residues. The junction had 4 bases not matched to a gene; V was cut back by 8 bases and J by 1 base. The TCR originated in a young adult male patient who had COVID-19 and was a kidney transplant recipient. Some T cells may have originated in the graft donor. The sample consisted of a blood sample, taken at baseline and around day 120 from a kidney transplant recipient. The chain couples TRBV25-1 to TRBJ1-1; the match to TRBD1 covers 7 bases. In DNA form, the CDR3 reads TGTGCCAGCCGGGACAGACCGAACACTGAAGCTTTCTTT. This gives the protein CASRDRPNTEAFF.